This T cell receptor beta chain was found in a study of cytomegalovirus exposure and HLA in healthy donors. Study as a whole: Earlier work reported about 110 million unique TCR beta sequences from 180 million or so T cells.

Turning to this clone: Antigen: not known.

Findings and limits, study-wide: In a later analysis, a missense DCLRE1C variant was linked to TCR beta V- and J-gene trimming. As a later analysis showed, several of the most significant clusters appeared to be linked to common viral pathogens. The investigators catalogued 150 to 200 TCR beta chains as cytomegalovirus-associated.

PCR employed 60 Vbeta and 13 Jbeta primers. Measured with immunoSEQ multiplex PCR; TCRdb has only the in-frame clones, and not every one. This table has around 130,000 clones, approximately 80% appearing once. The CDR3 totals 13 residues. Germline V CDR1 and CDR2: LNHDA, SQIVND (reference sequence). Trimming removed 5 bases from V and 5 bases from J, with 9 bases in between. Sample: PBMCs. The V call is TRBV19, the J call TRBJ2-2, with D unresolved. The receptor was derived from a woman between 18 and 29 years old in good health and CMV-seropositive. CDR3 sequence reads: CASSPHRTGELFF. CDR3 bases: TGTGCCAGTAGTCCCCATCGGACCGGGGAGCTGTTTTTT.